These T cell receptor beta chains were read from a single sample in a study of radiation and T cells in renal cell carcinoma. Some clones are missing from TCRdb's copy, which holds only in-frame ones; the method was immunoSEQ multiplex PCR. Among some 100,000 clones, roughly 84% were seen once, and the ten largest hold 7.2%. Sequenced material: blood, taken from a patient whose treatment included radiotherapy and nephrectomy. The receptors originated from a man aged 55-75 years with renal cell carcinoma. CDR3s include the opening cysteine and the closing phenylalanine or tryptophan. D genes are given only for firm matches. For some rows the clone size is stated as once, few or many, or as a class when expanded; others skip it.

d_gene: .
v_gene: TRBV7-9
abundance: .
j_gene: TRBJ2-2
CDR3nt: TGTGCCAGCAGCTTAGAATTGCAGCTGTTTTTT
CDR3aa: CASSLELQLFF

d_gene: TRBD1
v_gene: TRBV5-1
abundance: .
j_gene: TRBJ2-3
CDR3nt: TGCGCCAGCAGCTTGGTCGGGACAGGGAACACAGATACGCAGTATTTT
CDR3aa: CASSLVGTGNTDTQYF

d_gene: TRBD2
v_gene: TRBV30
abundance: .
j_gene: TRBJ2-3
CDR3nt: TGTGCCTGGACTAGCGGGCCTCCCGATACGCAGTATTTT
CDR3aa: CAWTSGPPDTQYF

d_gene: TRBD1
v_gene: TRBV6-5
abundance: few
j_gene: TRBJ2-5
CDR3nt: TGTGCCAGCAGTTACTCGGACAGGGGGACCCAGTACTTC
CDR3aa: CASSYSDRGTQYF

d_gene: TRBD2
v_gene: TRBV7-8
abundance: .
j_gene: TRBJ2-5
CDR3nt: TGTGCCAGCAGCTTAGAACTAGCGGGAATCGGGACCCAGTACTTC
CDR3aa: CASSLELAGIGTQYF

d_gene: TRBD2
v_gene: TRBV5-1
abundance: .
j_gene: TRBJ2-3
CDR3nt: TGCGCCAGCGGTGCCCCCGGAGGACTAGCGGGAGTGATTGCGGATACGCAGTATTTT
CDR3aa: CASGAPGGLAGVIADTQYF

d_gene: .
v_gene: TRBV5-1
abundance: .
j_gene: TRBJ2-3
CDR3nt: TGCGCCAGCAGCCGCAGGGACACAACCACAGATACGCAGTATTTT
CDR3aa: CASSRRDTTTDTQYF

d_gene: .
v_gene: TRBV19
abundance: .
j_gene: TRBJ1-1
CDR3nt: TGTGCCAGTAGTATCCCCCTGGGACGTTTGAACACTGAAGCTTTCTTT
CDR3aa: CASSIPLGRLNTEAFF

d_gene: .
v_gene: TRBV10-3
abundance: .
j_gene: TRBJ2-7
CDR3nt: TGTGCCATCGGGGGGGGCGCAAATTCCGACGAGCAGTACTTC
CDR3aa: CAIGGGANSDEQYF

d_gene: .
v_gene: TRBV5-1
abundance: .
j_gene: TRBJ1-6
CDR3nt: TGCGCCAGCAGCTTGTCCGGCAGGGGAACCGTTTCACCCCTCCACTTT
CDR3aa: CASSLSGRGTVSPLHF

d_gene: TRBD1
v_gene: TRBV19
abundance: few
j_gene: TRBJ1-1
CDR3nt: TGTGCCAGTAGGGGCAGGGGGCCCGCTGAAGCTTTCTTT
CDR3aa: CASRGRGPAEAFF

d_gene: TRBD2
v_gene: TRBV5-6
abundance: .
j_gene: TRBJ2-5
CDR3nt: TGTGCCAGCAGCAGAGGACTAGAGGGGGAGACCCAGTACTTC
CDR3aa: CASSRGLEGETQYF

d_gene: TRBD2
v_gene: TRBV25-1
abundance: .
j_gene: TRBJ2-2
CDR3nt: TGTGCCAGCAGTAGACTAGCGGGAAAGACCGGGGAGCTGTTTTTT
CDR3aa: CASSRLAGKTGELFF

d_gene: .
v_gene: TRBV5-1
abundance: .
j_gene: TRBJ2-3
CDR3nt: TGCGCCAGCAGCTTGGGAGCGGACACAGATACGCAGTATTTT
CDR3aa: CASSLGADTDTQYF

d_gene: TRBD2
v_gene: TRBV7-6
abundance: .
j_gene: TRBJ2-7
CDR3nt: TGTGCCAGCAGCTTAGTGGCGGGAGGGCCTTCCCAGGAGCAGTACTTC
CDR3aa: CASSLVAGGPSQEQYF

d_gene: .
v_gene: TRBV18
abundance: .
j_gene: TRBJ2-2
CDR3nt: TGTGCCAGCTTACCAGGGGCGAACACCGGGGAGCTGTTTTTT
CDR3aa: CASLPGANTGELFF

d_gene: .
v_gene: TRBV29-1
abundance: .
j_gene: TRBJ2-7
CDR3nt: TGCAGCGTTCAACTAATGCGGACGGGCGAGCAGTACTTC
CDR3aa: CSVQLMRTGEQYF

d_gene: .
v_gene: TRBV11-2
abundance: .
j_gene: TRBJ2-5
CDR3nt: TGTGCCAGCAGCGCACAACAAGAGACCCAGTACTTC
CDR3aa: CASSAQQETQYF

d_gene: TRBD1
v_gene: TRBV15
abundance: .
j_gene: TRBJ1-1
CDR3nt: TGTGCCACCAGCAGAGATTCGGGGACAGGAAGGAACACTGAAGCTTTCTTT
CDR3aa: CATSRDSGTGRNTEAFF

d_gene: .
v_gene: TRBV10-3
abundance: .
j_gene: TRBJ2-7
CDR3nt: TGTGCCGTAGGGAGAAGCTTGGACTCCTACGAGCAGTACTTC
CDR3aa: CAVGRSLDSYEQYF

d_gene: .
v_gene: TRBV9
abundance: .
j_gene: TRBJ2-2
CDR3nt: TGTGCCAGCAGCGCCCCAACTAGGCTCCCCGGGGAGCTGTTTTTT
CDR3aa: CASSAPTRLPGELFF

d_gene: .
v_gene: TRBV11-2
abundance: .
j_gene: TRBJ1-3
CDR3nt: TGTGCCAGCAGCCCAATTACAGGCCGCTCTGGAAACACCATATATTTT
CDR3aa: CASSPITGRSGNTIYF

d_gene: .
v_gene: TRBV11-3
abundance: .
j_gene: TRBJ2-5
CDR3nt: TGTGCCAGCAGCACAGGGTTAGAGACCCAGTACTTC
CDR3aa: CASSTGLETQYF

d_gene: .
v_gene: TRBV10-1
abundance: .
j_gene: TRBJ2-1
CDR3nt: TGCGCCAGCGGATCACTAGACTACAATGAGCAGTTCTTC
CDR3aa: CASGSLDYNEQFF

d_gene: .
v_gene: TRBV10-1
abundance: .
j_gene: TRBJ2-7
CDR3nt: TGCGCCAGCAGTGAGCTGACGGGAAGCTCCTACGAGCAGTACTTC
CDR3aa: CASSELTGSSYEQYF

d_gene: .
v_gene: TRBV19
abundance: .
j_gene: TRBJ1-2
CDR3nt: TGTGCCAGTAATCAGGGTTCCTATGGCTACACCTTC
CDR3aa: CASNQGSYGYTF

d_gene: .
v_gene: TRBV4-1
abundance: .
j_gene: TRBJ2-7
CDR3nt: TGCGCCAGCAGCCTTCAAGAAGCGTACTACGAGCAGTACTTC
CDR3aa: CASSLQEAYYEQYF

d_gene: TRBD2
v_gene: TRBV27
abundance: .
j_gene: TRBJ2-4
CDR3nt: TGTGCCAGAAACAATGGGACTAGCGGGAGTAAAAGGGGCGTACGGGCCAAAAACATTCAGTACTTC
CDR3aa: CARNNGTSGSKRGVRAKNIQYF

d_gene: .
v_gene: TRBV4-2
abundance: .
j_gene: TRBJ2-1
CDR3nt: TGTGCCAGCAGCCATGGCCGGGACTTTGACTACAATGAGCAGTTCTTC
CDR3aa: CASSHGRDFDYNEQFF

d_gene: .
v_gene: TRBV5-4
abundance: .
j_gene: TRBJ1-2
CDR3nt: TGTGCCAGCAGCTGGGACACTCCGGTCGGGTTGAACTATGGCTACACCTTC
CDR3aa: CASSWDTPVGLNYGYTF